Included here is one T cell receptor (beta chain) sequence, with context. The antigen remains undetermined. Data came from immunoSEQ multiplex PCR; TCRdb stores just in-frame clones and leaves some out. In the table there are around 190,000 clones, about three quarters of which are singletons. The germline CDR1 and CDR2 sequences are GTSNPN and SVGIG (reference sequence). The length of the CDR3 is 15 residues. V dropped 3 bases and J dropped 3 bases, with 18 bases sitting between them. This entry belongs to a study of cytomegalovirus exposure and HLA in healthy donors. Notes on the study in general: Reportedly, cytomegalovirus status was diagnosed with high sensitivity and specificity. The authors confirmed in vitro that a few CMV-associated chains were specific for CMV antigens.

This clonotype was obtained from a woman in her 30s in good health and CMV-seronegative. The sequenced material came from PBMCs. The chain has TRBV30 and TRBJ2-7; maybe TRBD1 (5 bases). The CDR3 DNA sequence: TGTGCCTGGAGGGTAGGTGGAACAGGAGACTACGAGCAGTACTTC. Translation gives CAWRVGGTGDYEQYF.